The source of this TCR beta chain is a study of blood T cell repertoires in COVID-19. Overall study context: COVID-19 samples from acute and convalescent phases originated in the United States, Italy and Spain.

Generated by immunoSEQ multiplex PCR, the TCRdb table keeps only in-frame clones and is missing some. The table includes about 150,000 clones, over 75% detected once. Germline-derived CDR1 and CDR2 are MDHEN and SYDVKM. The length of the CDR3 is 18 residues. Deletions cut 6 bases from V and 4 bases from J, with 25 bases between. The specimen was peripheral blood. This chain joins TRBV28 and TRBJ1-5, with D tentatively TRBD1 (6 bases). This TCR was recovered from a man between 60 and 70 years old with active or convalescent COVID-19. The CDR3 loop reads CASSWPQGQLPVNQPQHF. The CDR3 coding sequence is TGTGCCAGCAGCTGGCCCCAGGGGCAACTACCTGTAAATCAGCCCCAGCATTTT.